This T cell receptor beta chain originates from a study of shared clonotypes between healthy human individuals. Study-wide results and caveats: Rarefaction gave evidence that sorted-subset sequencing remained incomplete despite large depth. A few donors had around 5% of their naive CD4 clonotypes in common.

CD45RO negativity and positive selection for CCR7 defined naive CD8 cells, a population that excluded terminally differentiated effector memory CD45RA+ cells. Points on this clone: Its target is not known.

Trimming cost V 3 bases and J 6 bases; bases outside gene matches: 3. The germline V gene has CDR1 SGHTA and CDR2 FQGNSA. The CDR3 covers 13 residues. TCRdb's copy holds only in-frame clones and misses some; the assay was immunoSEQ multiplex PCR. Found here are more than 500,000 clones, roughly 95% of them singletons; the top ten hold over 0.1%. The chain combines TRBV7-2 with TRBJ1-1; 8 bases align to TRBD1. This sequence was found in a woman between 25 and 40 years old in good health. Sequences were obtained from naive CD8+ T cells sorted from blood. Here the CDR3 DNA reads TGTGCCAGCAGCTTTTTGACAGGGGCTGAAGCTTTCTTT. Translated: CASSFLTGAEAFF.